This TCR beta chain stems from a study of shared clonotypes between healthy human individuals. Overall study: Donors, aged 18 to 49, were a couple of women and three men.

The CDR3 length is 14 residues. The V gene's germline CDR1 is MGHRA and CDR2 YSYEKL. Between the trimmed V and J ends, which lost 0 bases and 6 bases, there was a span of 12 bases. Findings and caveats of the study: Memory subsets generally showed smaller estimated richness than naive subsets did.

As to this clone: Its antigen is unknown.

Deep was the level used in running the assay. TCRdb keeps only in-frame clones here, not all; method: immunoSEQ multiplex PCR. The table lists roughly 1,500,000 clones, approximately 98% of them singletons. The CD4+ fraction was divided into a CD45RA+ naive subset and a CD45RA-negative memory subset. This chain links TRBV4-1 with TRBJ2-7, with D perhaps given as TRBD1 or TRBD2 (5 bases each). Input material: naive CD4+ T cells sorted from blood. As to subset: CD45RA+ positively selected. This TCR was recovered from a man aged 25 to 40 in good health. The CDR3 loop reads CASSQDFGGGEQYF. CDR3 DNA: TGCGCCAGCAGCCAAGATTTCGGTGGGGGCGAGCAGTACTTC.